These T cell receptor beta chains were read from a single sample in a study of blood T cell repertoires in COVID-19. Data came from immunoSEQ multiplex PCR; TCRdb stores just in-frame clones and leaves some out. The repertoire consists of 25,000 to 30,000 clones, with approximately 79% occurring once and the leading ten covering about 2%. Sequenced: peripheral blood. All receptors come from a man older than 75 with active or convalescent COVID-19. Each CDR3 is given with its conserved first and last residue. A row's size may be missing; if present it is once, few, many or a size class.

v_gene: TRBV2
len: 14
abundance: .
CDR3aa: CASRGSGDGQPQHF

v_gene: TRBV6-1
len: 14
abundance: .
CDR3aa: CASSDSPQGAPLHF

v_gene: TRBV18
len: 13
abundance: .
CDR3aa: CASSGQSTDTQYF

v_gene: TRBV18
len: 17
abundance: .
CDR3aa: CASSPPVTPGVNTEAFF

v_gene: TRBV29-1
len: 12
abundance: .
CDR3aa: CSVARQGEGYTF

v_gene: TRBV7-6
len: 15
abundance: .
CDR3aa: CASSLRFSGGGTQYF

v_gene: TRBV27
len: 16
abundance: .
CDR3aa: CASSRSTSGIYNEQFF

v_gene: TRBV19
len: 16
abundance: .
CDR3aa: CASSIDLGQGFQPQHF

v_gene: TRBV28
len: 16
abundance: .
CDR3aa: CASSTFEQGAIYEQYF

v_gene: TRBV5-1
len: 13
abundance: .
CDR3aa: CASSVDRNTEAFF

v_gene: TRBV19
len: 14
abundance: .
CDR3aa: CASRDRGRGDTQYF

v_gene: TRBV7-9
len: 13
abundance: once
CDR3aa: CASSPPSVEKLFF

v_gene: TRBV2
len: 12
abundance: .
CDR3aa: CASDRGRRGYTF

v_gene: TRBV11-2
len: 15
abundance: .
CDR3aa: CASSLLAGQGYGYTF

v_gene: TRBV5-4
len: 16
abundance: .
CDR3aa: CASSSTGGGIGNTIYF

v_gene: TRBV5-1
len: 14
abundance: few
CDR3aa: CASSLGTGGSPLHF

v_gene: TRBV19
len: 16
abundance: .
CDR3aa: CASSRLQGTTKNIQYF

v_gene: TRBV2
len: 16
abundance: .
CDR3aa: CASSVGTRISGNTIYF

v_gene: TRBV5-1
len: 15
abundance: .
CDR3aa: CASSFTNRMTDTQYF

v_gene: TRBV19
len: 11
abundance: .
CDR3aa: CASSISEKLFF

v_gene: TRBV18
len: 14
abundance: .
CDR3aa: CASLWTSSYNEQFF